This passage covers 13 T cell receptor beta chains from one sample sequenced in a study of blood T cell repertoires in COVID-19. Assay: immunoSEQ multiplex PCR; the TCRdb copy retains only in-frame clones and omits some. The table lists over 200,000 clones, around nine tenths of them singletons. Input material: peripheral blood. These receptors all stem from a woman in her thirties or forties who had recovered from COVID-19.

CDR3 DNA sequence: TGTGCCAGCAGCCCTTGGACAGGCACCGGGGAGCTGTTTTTT. Translation gives CASSPWTGTGELFF. The genes are TRBV9 and TRBJ2-2, with TRBD1 identical over 7 bases. The CDR3 sequence is 14 residues long. Germline-derived CDR1 and CDR2 are SGDLS and YYNGEE. V lost 4 bases and J lost 4; bases outside the gene matches: 4.

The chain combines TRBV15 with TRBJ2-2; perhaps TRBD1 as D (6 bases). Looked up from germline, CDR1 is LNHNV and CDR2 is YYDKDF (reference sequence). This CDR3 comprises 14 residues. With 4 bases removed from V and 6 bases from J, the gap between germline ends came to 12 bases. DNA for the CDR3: TGTGCCACCAGCACCAGGGGTTCCGCCGGGGAGCTGTTTTTT. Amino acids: CATSTRGSAGELFF.

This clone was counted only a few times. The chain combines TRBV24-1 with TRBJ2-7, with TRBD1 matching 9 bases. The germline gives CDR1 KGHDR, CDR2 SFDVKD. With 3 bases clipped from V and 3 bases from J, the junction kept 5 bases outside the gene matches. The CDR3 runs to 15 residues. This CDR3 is CATSDPGQGYYEQYF. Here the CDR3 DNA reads TGTGCCACCAGTGATCCGGGACAGGGCTACTACGAGCAGTACTTC.

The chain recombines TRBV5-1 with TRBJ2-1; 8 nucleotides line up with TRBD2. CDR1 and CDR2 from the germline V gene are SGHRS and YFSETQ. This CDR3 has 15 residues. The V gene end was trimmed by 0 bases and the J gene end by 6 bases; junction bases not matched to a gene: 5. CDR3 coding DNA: TGCGCCAGCAGCTTGGGGGCTAGCGGGCCCAATGAGCAGTTCTTC. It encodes CASSLGASGPNEQFF.

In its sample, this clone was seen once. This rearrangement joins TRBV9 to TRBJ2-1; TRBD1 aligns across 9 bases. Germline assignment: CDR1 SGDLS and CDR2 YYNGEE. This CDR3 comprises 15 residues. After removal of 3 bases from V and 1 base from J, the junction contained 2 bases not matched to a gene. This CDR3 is CASSAGQGSYNEQFF. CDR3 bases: TGTGCCAGCAGCGCCGGACAGGGGTCCTACAATGAGCAGTTCTTC.

The CDR3 nucleotides read TGTGCCACCAGTGACGCGGACAGGGGGGCTTTCTTT. Its protein is CATSDADRGAFF. The chain carries TRBV24-1 and TRBJ1-1, with 10 bases that match TRBD1. CDR1 is KGHDR, CDR2 SFDVKD, per germline. The V gene end was trimmed by 4 bases and the J gene end by 11 bases; junction bases not matched to a gene: 3. The CDR3 is 12 amino acids.

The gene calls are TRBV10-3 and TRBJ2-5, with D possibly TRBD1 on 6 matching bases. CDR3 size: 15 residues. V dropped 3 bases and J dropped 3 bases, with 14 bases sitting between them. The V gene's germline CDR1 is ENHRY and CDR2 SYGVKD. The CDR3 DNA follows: TGTGCCATCAGTGATGGATCCGGGACAAAAGAGACCCAGTACTTC. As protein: CAISDGSGTKETQYF.

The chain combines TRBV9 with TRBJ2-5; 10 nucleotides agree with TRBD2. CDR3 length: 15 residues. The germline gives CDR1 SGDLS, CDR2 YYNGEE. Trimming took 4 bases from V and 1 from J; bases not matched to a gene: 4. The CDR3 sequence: CASSPRTSGQETQYF. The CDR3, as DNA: TGTGCCAGCAGCCCCCGGACTAGCGGCCAAGAGACCCAGTACTTC.

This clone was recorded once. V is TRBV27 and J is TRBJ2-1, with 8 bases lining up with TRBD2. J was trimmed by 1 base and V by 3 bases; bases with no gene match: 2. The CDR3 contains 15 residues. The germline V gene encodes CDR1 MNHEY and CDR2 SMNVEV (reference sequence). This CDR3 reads CASSLGLGSYNEQFF. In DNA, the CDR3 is TGTGCCAGCAGTTTGGGACTAGGGTCCTACAATGAGCAGTTCTTC.

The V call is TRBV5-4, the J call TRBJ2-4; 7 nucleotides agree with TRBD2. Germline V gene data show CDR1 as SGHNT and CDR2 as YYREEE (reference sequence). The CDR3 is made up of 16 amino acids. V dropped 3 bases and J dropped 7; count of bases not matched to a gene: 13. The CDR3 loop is CASSSGGDGDPNIQYF. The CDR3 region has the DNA TGTGCCAGCAGCTCGGGGGGAGACGGAGACCCGAACATTCAGTACTTC. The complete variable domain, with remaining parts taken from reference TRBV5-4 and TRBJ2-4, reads ETGVTQSPTHLIKTRGQQVTLRCSSQSGHNTVSWYQQALGQGPQFIFQYYREEENGRGNFPPRFSGLQFPNYSSELNVNALELDDSALYLCASSSGGDGDPNIQYFGAGTRLSVL.

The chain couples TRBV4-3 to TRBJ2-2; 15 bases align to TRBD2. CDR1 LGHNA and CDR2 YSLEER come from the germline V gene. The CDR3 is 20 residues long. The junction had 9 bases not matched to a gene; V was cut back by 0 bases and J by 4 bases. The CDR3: CASSQETGLAGGVGTGELFF. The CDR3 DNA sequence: TGCGCCAGCAGCCAAGAAACAGGACTAGCGGGAGGGGTCGGCACCGGGGAGCTGTTTTTT.

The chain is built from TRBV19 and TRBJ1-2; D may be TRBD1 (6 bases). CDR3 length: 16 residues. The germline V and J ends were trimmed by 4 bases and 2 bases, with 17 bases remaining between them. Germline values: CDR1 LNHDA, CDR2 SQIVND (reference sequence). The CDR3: CASSTLDRYFNYGYTF. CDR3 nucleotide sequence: TGTGCCAGTAGTACCCTCGACAGGTATTTCAACTATGGCTACACCTTC.

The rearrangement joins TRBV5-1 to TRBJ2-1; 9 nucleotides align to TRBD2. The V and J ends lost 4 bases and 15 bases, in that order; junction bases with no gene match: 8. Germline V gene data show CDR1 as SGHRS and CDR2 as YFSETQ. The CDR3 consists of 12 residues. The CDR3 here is CASSTPSGVRFF. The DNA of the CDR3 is TGCGCCAGCAGCACCCCTAGCGGGGTAAGGTTCTTC.